The 7 T cell receptor beta chains presented below share a single source sample, sequenced in a study of vaccination and CD4 T cells after COVID-19. The Oncomine TCR Beta short-read assay sequenced DNA from cultured CD4+ T cells. TCRdb called the PCR reads again in MiXCR, with one record for every CDR3 protein. This table has some 10,000 distinct CDR3 sequences, 66% appearing once. Their recognized antigens are unknown. Treatment defined: roughly nine-day PBMC culture with coronavirus spike peptide pools or control peptides (ViraFEST assay). The specimen sequenced was CD4+ T cells from blood, cultured in vitro. These receptor sequences come from a human donor who had recovered from COVID-19.

In its sample, this clonotype was seen a few times. The chain carries TRBV24-1 and TRBJ1-3; 7 nucleotides match TRBD1. This CDR3 region has 18 residues. The J segment lost 0 bases and the V segment lost 2 bases, leaving 9 bases of the junction unmatched. Per the germline V gene, CDR1 is KGHDR and CDR2 is SFDVKD. DNA for the CDR3: TGTGCCACCAGTGATTACCCGACAGGGCCCAGCTCTGGAAACACCATATATTTT. It yields the protein CATSDYPTGPSSGNTIYF.

The genes are TRBV30 and TRBJ1-5, with a tentative D call TRBD1 (5 bases). Between the trimmed V and J ends, which lost 2 bases and 4 bases, there was a span of 9 bases. Germline V gene data show CDR1 as GTSNPN and CDR2 as SVGIG (reference sequence). The CDR3 extends over 13 amino acids. CDR3 sequence (DNA): TGTGCCTGGAGTCGACAGACGAATCAGCCCCAGCATTTT. Its translation: CAWSRQTNQPQHF. The variable domain in full, with the rest retrieved from reference TRBV30 and TRBJ1-5, is SQTIHQWPATLVQPVGSPLSLECTVEGTSNPNLYWYRQAAGRGLQLLFYSVGIGQISSEVPQNLSASRPQDRQFILSSKKLLLSDSGFYLCAWSRQTNQPQHFGDGTRLSIL.

The chain joins TRBV27 to TRBJ1-1; D is perhaps TRBD1 (6 bases). This CDR3 spans 13 amino acids. CDR1 is MNHEY, CDR2 SMNVEV, per germline (reference sequence). The V gene lost 6 bases and the J gene lost 3 bases, with 11 bases spanning the gap. The CDR3 reads CASRGAQDTEAFF. The CDR3 nucleotides are TGTGCCAGCAGGGGGGCTCAGGACACTGAAGCTTTCTTT.

The chain joins TRBV6-1 to TRBJ1-2; 8 nucleotides match TRBD1. This CDR3 spans 17 amino acids. Germline CDR1 reads MNHNS; CDR2 reads SASEGT. The J segment lost 1 base and the V segment lost 5 bases, leaving 12 bases of the junction unmatched. The CDR3 DNA sequence: TGTGCCAGCAGTACCTCGTATCAGGGGGCTTTTAACTATGGCTACACCTTC. It specifies CASSTSYQGAFNYGYTF.

The chain is built from TRBV7-2 and TRBJ2-3; TRBD2 matches 11 bases. Germline V CDR1 and CDR2: SGHTA, FQGNSA. The CDR3 runs 16 residues. V lost 5 bases to trimming and J lost 8 bases; unmatched junction nucleotides: 12. CDR3 sequence: CASSPTIAGGQTTQYF. The CDR3 DNA is TGTGCCAGCAGCCCAACCATAGCGGGGGGGCAGACTACGCAGTATTTT.

This rearrangement joins TRBV6-1 to TRBJ2-2, with TRBD2 matching over 12 bases. Germline assignment: CDR1 MNHNS and CDR2 SASEGT. This CDR3 is built from 16 residues. The V and J ends lost 6 bases and 4 bases, in that order; junction bases with no gene match: 6. The CDR3 spells CASSPGLAGRTGELFF. Here the CDR3 DNA reads TGTGCCAGCAGCCCAGGACTAGCGGGGCGCACCGGGGAGCTGTTTTTT.

On this clonotype itself: At one boundary the junction diverges from the germline segment, which might be a read error. J is TRBJ1-1 and V is TRBV7-2; D may be TRBD1 (5 bases). The length of the CDR3 is 12 residues. Per the germline V gene, CDR1 is SGHTA and CDR2 is FQGNSA. DNA of the CDR3: TGTGCCAGCAGCTTAGTTGGGACTGCAGCTTTCTTT. It specifies CASSLVGTAAFF. Based on the CDR3 plus reference TRBV7-2 and TRBJ1-1, the full variable domain is GAGVSQSPSNKVTEKGKDVELRCDPISGHTALYWYRQSLGQGLEFLIYFQGNSAPDKSGLPSDRFSAERTGGSVSTLTIQRTQQEDSAVYLCASSLVGTAAFFGQGTRLTVV.